These 16 T cell receptor beta chains originate from one sample sequenced in a study of blood T cells in healthy people across ages. Through a sample-barcoded 5' primer and a J-beta primer mix, a second PCR was run for roughly 6 to 11 cycles. TCRdb used MiXCR to reprocess the 5' RACE reads, holding one entry per CDR3 protein. Of roughly 800,000 distinct CDR3 sequences detected, roughly 53% appear once; the ten largest clones hold about 42%. The sequencing sample was made of blood. These receptors were taken from a man at least 80 years old in good health.

This clonotype was counted a few times. The chain combines TRBV12-3 or TRBV12-4 with TRBJ2-3, with D maybe TRBD2 (5 bases). V was pared by 3 bases and J by 4 bases, with 8 bases between. The CDR3 consists of 13 residues. CDR3 coding DNA: TGTGCCAGCAGTTTCCAGCGGTCAGATACGCAGTATTTT. Translating gives CASSFQRSDTQYF.

Only a few counts were recorded for this clonotype. This chain links TRBV20-1 with TRBJ2-5, with 14 positions matching TRBD2. CDR3 length: 20 residues. Losses at the gene ends were 2 bases for V and 3 bases for J; bases not matched to a gene: 17. Germline CDR1 DFQATT, CDR2 SNEGSKA (reference sequence). CDR3 in amino acids: CSARRLAGGDGSLREETQYF. In DNA, the CDR3 is TGCAGTGCTAGAAGACTAGCGGGAGGGGATGGTAGTTTGCGAGAAGAGACCCAGTACTTC.

The chain combines TRBV20-1 with TRBJ1-4, with a weak D call TRBD1 (5 bases). V was cut by 6 bases and J by 7 bases, with 18 bases left in between. The germline CDR1 and CDR2 sequences are DFQATT and SNEGSKA (reference sequence). The CDR3 totals 14 residues. The CDR3 DNA reads as TGCAGTGCCCAAAACCGGGGCGGTGGTGAAAAACTGTTTTTT. Protein sequence: CSAQNRGGGEKLFF.

There are a few counts of this clonotype. The chain joins TRBV20-1 to TRBJ1-2, with D unclear. The CDR3 has 13 amino acids. Germline values: CDR1 DFQATT, CDR2 SNEGSKA (reference sequence). The V end was cut by 1 base, the J end by 5 bases, with 11 bases between. CDR3: CSARADGRYGYTF. CDR3 nucleotide sequence: TGCAGTGCTAGAGCGGACGGTCGATATGGCTACACCTTC.

The chain recombines TRBV12-3 or TRBV12-4 with TRBJ2-4; possible D gene TRBD1, 6 bases. This CDR3 is built from 13 residues. V shed 2 bases and J shed 6 bases, with 8 bases lying between them. DNA of the CDR3: TGTGCCAGCAGTTTAACAGGGCGAAACATTCAGTACTTC. The encoded protein is CASSLTGRNIQYF.

The chain couples TRBV7-9 to TRBJ2-1, with unresolved D. The CDR3 sequence is 13 residues long. Germline values: CDR1 SEHNR, CDR2 FQNEAQ (reference sequence). Deletions cut 9 bases from V and 0 bases from J, with 9 bases between. The DNA for the CDR3 is TGTGCCAGTGAGATGCGCTCCTACAATGAGCAGTTCTTC. It encodes CASEMRSYNEQFF.

J is TRBJ1-2 and V is TRBV6-5, with TRBD1 matching 7 bases. The V and J ends lost 5 bases and 3 bases, in that order; junction bases with no gene match: 9. The CDR3 runs to 15 residues. Germline loops: CDR1 MNHEY, CDR2 SVGAGI. The CDR3, as DNA: TGTGCCAGCAGTAACACAGGGGATATCGACTATGGCTACACCTTC. Its protein product is CASSNTGDIDYGYTF.

This clonotype was observed a few times. V is TRBV7-9 and J is TRBJ2-5, with TRBD2 as a possible D gene (5 bases). The DNA end is a closer match to TRBJ2-7, so the J assignment may be wrong. The CDR3 extends over 13 amino acids. Germline CDR1 is SEHNR and CDR2 is FQNEAQ (reference sequence). The CDR3 DNA sequence: TGTGCCAGCAGCTTTTCTAGCAAGTACGAGCAGTACTTC. Translation: CASSFSSKYEQYF.

This clonotype was seen a handful of times. The chain combines TRBV3-1 with TRBJ2-1, with 7 positions matching TRBD1. The CDR3 extends over 14 amino acids. V shed 4 bases, J shed 6 bases, and the junction held 6 bases outside the gene matches. The germline CDR1 and CDR2 sequences are LGHDT and YNNKEL (reference sequence). CDR3 DNA sequence: TGTGCCAGCAGCCTGGGGACAGCACTCAATGAGCAGTTCTTC. It yields the protein CASSLGTALNEQFF.

Turning to this clonotype: A much more abundant neighbour one base away suggests this may be a read error. The chain carries TRBV29-1 and TRBJ2-3, with D unresolved. Per germline, CDR1 SQVTM and CDR2 ANQGSEA. CDR3 size: 10 residues. The CDR3 bases are TGCAGCGTTGGGGCAGATACGCGGTATTTT. It specifies CSVGADTRYF.

The chain has TRBV20-1 and TRBJ2-2; 12 nucleotides agree with TRBD2. This CDR3 spans 16 amino acids. Germline V gives CDR1 DFQATT, CDR2 SNEGSKA (reference sequence). DNA for the CDR3: TGCAGCACGAGGAGACTAGCGGGAGTAGGCACCGGGGAGCTGTTTTTT. Encoded protein: CSTRRLAGVGTGELFF.

The chain joins TRBV14 to TRBJ2-7; D remains unclear. Germline values: CDR1 SGHDN, CDR2 FVKESK. The CDR3 is 14 amino acids. V gave up 0 bases and J gave up 6 bases, with 12 bases separating them. The DNA for the CDR3 is TGTGCCAGCAGCCAAGACCAAGGGCTCTCCGAGCAGTACTTC. The encoded protein is CASSQDQGLSEQYF. The full variable domain, completed using reference TRBV14 and TRBJ2-7, is EAGVTQFPSHSVIEKGQTVTLRCDPISGHDNLYWYRRVMGKEIKFLLHFVKESKQDESGMPNNRFLAERTGGTYSTLKVQPAELEDSGVYFCASSQDQGLSEQYFGPGTRLTVT.

This rearrangement joins TRBV7-2 to TRBJ2-3, with D possibly TRBD1 on 6 matching bases. The V end was cut by 5 bases, the J end by 1 base, with 16 bases between. Germline CDR1 SGHTA, CDR2 FQGNSA. This CDR3 is built from 16 residues. CDR3 nucleotides: TGTGCCAGCAGCCCCCCCCGGGGACAACGCACAGATACGCAGTATTTT. Protein sequence: CASSPPRGQRTDTQYF.

The V and J genes are TRBV20-1 and TRBJ2-3; no clear D gene. The germline gives CDR1 DFQATT, CDR2 SNEGSKA (reference sequence). The CDR3 is made up of 12 amino acids. The V end lost 1 base, the J end lost 4 bases, and 6 bases lay between the germline ends. DNA for the CDR3: TGCAGTGCTAGAGGAGGTCCAGATACGCAGTATTTT. It yields the protein CSARGGPDTQYF.

V usage is TRBV21-1 and J usage is TRBJ2-1; TRBD2 was called by the table and not checked on the DNA. TRBV21-1 is annotated as a pseudogene. This CDR3 region has 12 residues. The CDR3, as DNA: TGTGCCAGCAGCAAAGGTAGCGAACGATGGTTCTTC. This translates into CASSKGSERWFF.

CDR3 coding DNA: TGCGCCAGCAGCTTGGCGCCCGACAGTTCCTACGAGCAGTACTTC. This translates into CASSLAPDSSYEQYF. The chain recombines TRBV5-1 with TRBJ2-4; perhaps TRBD1 as D (5 bases). Gene TRBJ2-7 matches the end of the DNA better, so the J call may be wrong. Germline V gene sequence: CDR1 SGHRS, CDR2 YFSETQ. CDR3 length: 15 residues.